This TCR beta chain was documented in a study of beta chain features in type 1 diabetes. Looking at the study overall: All of the samples together had around 110,000,000 sorted cells examined. General study results and limits: TCRB CDR3 length was moderately but significantly reduced in all four CD4+ subsets of Type 1 diabetes patients. When VDJ junctions were examined, type 1 diabetes patients showed fewer insertions and more deletions.

The CDR3 is made up of 15 amino acids. Trimming cost V 5 bases and J 6 bases, with 19 bases left between them. The V gene's germline CDR1 is SGHTA and CDR2 FQGTGA. The sequenced template was cDNA made from the entire isolated RNA. The protocol was immunoSEQ multiplex PCR, while the TCRdb copy is restricted to in-frame clones and leaves out a portion. Of 600,000 to 750,000 clones in the sample, approximately 13% are singletons; the top ten hold more than 0.095%. This clone has only a few counts. Its antigen is unidentified. Stem cell-like memory, regulatory, central memory and naive CD4+ cells were sorted via CD45RO/CCR7/CD25/CD127/CD95/CD27.

J is TRBJ1-1 and V is TRBV7-3; D gene uncertain. This sequence originates from a man aged 25-45 years with type 1 diabetes. The sequenced sample consisted of naive CD4+ T cells from blood. The CDR3, as DNA: TGTGCCAGCAGCCATAATAGGGTCCATCCATCTGAAGCTTTCTTT. Translation gives CASSHNRVHPSEAFF.